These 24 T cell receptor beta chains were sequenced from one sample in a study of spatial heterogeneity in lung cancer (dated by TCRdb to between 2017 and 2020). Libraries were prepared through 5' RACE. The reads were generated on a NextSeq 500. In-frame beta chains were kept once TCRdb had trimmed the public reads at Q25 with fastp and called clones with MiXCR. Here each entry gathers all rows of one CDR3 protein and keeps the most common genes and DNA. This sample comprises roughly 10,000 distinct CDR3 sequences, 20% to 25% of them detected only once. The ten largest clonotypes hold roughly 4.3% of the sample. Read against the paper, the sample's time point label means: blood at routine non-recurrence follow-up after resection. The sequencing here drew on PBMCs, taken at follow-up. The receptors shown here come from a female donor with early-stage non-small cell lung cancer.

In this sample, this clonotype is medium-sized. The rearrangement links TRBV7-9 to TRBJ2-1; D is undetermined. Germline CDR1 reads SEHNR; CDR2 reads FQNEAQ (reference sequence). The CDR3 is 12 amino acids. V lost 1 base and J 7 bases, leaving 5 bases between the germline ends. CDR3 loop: CASSLGENEQFF. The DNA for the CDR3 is TGTGCCAGCAGCTTAGGAGAGAATGAGCAGTTCTTC.

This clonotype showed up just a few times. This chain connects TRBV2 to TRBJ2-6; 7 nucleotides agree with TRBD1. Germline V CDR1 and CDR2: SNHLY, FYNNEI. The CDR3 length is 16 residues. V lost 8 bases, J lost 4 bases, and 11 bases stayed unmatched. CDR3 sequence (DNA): TGTGCCAGCCTAAGGGGGCGGCATTCAGGGGCCAACGTCCTGACTTTC. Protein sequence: CASLRGRHSGANVLTF.

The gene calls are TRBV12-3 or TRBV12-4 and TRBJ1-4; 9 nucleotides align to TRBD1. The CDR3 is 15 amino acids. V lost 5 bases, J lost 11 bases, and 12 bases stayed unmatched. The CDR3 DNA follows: TGTGCCAGCAGTCCAGGTACCGGACAGGGGAGGAAACTGTTTTTT. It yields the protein CASSPGTGQGRKLFF.

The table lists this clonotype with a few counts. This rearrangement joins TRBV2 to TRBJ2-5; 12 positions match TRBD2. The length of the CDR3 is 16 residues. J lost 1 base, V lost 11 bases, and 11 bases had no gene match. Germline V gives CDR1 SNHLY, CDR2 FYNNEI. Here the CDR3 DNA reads TGTGCCTATGGCACTAGCGGGAGGACCGTCCAAGAGACCCAGTACTTC. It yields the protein CAYGTSGRTVQETQYF.

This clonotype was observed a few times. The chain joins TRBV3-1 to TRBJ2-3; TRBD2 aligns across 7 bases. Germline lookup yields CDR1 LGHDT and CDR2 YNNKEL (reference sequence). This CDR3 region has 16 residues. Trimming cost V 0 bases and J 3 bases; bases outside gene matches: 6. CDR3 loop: CASSQDLASGTDTQYF. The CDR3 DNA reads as TGTGCCAGCAGCCAAGATCTGGCTAGCGGAACAGATACGCAGTATTTT.

The CDR3, as DNA: TGTGCCAGCAGCTGGAGACTAGCGGGGCAAGAGACCCAGTACTTC. This encodes CASSWRLAGQETQYF. V usage is TRBV7-9 and J usage is TRBJ2-5; 11 positions agree with TRBD2. The ends lost 4 bases at V and 2 bases at J; junction bases unmatched: 3. This CDR3 has 15 amino acids. Germline CDR1 is SEHNR and CDR2 is FQNEAQ (reference sequence).

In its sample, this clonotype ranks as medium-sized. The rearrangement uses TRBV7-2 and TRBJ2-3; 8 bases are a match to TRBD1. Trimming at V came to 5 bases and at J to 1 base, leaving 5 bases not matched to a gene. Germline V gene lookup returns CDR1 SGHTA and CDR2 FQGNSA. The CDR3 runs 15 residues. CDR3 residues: CASSNGQGGTDTQYF. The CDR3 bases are TGTGCCAGCAGCAACGGACAGGGTGGCACAGATACGCAGTATTTT.

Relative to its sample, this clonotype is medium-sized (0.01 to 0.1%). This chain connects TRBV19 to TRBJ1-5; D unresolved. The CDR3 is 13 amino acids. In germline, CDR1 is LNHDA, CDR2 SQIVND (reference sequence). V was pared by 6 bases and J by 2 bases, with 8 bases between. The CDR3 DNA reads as TGTGCCAGTAGCAGAGCGGGCAATCAGCCCCAGCATTTT. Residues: CASSRAGNQPQHF.

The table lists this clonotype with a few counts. For the CDR3, the DNA is TGTGCCAGCAGGGGGACCACCGGGTCCTACAATGAGCAGTTCTTC. Its protein product is CASRGTTGSYNEQFF. The J gene is TRBJ2-1, the V gene TRBV6-5, with D possibly being TRBD1 or TRBD2 (5 bases each). The length of the CDR3 is 15 residues. Germline V gene sequence: CDR1 MNHEY, CDR2 SVGAGI. V gave up 6 bases and J gave up 1 base, with 13 bases separating them.

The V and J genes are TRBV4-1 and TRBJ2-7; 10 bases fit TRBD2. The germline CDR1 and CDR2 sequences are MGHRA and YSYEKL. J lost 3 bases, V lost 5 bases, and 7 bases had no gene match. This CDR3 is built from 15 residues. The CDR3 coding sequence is TGCGCCAGCAGCGTCCAGCGGGAGGGACGCTACGAGCAGTACTTC. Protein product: CASSVQREGRYEQYF.

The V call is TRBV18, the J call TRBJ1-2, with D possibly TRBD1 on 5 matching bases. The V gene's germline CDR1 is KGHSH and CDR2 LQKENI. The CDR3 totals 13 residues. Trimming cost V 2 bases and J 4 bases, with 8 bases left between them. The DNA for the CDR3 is TGTGCCAGCTCACCAGTGGGACCCTATGGCTACACCTTC. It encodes CASSPVGPYGYTF.

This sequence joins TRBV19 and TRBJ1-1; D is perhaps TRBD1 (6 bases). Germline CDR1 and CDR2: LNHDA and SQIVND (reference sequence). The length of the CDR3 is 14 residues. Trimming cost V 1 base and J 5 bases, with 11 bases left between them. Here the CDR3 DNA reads TGTGCCAGTAGTATAGTGGGGGCTACAACTGAAGCTTTCTTT. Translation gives CASSIVGATTEAFF.

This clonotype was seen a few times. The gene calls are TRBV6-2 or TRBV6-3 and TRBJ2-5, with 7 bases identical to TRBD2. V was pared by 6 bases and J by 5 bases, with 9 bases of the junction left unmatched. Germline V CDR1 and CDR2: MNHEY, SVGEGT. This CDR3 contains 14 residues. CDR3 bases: TGTGCCAGCAGCCGACTAGCTCGGGGGGAGACCCAGTACTTC. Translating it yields CASSRLARGETQYF.

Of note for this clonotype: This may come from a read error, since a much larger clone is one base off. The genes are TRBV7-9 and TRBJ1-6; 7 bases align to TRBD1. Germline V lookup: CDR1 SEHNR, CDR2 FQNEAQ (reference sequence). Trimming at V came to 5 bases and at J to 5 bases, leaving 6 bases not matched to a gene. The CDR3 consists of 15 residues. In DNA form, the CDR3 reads TGTGCCAGCAGCCTCATGGGACAGAATAATTCACCCCTCCACTTT. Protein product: CASSLMGQNNSPLHF.

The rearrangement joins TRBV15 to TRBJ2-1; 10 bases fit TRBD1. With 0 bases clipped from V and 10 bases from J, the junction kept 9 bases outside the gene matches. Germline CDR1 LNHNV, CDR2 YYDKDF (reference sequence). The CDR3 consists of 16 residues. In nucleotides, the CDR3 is TGTGCCACCAGCAGAGATGTGGGACAGGGGTCGGGGGAGCAGTTCTTC. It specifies CATSRDVGQGSGEQFF.

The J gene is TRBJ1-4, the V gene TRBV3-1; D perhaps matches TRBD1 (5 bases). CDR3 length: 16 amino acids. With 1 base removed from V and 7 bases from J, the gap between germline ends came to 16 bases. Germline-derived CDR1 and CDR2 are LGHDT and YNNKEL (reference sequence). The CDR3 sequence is CASSQALGGQLEKLFF. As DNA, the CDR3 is TGTGCCAGCAGCCAAGCCCTCGGAGGACAACTTGAAAAACTGTTTTTT.

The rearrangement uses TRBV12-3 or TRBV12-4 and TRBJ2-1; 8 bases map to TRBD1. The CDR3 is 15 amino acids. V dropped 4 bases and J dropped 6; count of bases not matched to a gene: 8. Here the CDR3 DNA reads TGTGCCAGCAGTTCCGGGACAGGTAACCCCAATGAGCAGTTCTTC. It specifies CASSSGTGNPNEQFF.

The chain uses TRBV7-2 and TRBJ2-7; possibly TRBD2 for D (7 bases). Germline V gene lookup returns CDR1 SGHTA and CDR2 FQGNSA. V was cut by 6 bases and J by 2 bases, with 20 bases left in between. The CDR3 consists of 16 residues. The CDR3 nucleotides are TGTGCCAGCAGAGAGGGGGGGGCTTCTGTGGCCTACGAGCAGTACTTC. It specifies CASREGGASVAYEQYF.

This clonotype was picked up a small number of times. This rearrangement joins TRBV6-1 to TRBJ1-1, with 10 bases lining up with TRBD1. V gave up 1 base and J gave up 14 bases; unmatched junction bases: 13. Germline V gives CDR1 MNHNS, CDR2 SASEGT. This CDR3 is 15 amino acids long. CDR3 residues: CASSEVTGGSKITFF. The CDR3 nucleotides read TGTGCCAGCAGTGAAGTGACAGGGGGCTCCAAGATTACCTTCTTT.

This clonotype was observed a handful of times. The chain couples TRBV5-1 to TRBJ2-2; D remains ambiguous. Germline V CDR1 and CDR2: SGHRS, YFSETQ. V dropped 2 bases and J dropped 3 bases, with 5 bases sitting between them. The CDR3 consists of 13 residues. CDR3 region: CASSFSDTGELFF. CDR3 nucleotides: TGCGCCAGCAGCTTTTCGGACACCGGGGAGCTGTTTTTT.

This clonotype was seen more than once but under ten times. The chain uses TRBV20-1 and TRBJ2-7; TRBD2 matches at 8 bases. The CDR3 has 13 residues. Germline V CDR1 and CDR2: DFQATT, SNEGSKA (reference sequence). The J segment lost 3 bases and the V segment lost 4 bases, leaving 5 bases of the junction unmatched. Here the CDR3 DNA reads TGCAGTGCTATACAGCGGGAGCGCTACGAGCAGTACTTC. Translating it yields CSAIQRERYEQYF.

CDR3 sequence: CSVERGIYTEAFF. CDR3 in DNA: TGCAGCGTTGAAAGGGGGATTTACACTGAAGCTTTCTTT. The J gene is TRBJ1-1, the V gene TRBV29-1; TRBD1 might be the D (6 bases). Germline V gene lookup returns CDR1 SQVTM and CDR2 ANQGSEA. Deletions cut 2 bases from V and 3 bases from J, with 10 bases between. There are 13 residues in the CDR3.

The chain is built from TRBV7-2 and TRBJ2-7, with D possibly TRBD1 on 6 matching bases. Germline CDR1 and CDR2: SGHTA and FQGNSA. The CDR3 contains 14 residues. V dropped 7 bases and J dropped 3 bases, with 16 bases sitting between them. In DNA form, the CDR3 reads TGTGCCAGCACCCTAATGGGGACAATCTACGAGCAGTACTTC. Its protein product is CASTLMGTIYEQYF.

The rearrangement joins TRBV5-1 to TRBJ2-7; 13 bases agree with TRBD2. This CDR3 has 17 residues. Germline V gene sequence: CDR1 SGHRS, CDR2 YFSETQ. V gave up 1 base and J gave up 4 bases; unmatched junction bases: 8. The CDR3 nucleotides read TGCGCCAGCAGCTTGAAACTAGCGGGAGGGCCGCGATACGAGCAGTACTTC. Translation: CASSLKLAGGPRYEQYF. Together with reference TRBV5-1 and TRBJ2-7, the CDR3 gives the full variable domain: KAGVTQTPRYLIKTRGQQVTLSCSPISGHRSVSWYQQTPGQGLQFLFEYFSETQRNKGNFPGRFSGRQFSNSRSEMNVSTLELGDSALYLCASSLKLAGGPRYEQYFGPGTRLTVT.